This paragraph reports one T cell receptor (beta chain). The antigen is undetermined. The sample originates from a study of cytomegalovirus exposure and HLA in healthy donors. The PCR made use of 60 Vbeta and 13 Jbeta primers. Using immunoSEQ multiplex PCR, the repertoire was profiled, and TCRdb retains in-frame clones only, with some absent. The table includes about 180,000 clones, around 80% detected once. CDR3 length: 17 residues. The study's findings and limits: Per a later analysis, about 17,000 TCR beta sequences showed association with HLA alleles at 0.05 false discovery rate. Reports state that TCR beta sequences accurately predicted most subjects' HLA-A and HLA-B alleles.

Input material: PBMCs. The clonotype originates from a woman in her 30s in good health and CMV-seropositive. The chain carries TRBV1 and TRBJ2-1; the table's D call TRBD2 went unverified against the DNA. TRBV1 is termed a pseudogene. The CDR3, as DNA: TGCACCAGCAGCCAACCCCTGGCTAGCGACCACTGGCATGAGCAGTTCTTC. Protein: CTSSQPLASDHWHEQFF.